This T cell receptor (beta chain) comes out of a study of regulatory T cells in long-lasting Graves disease. Germline V CDR1 and CDR2: MNHEY, SVGAGI. Between the trimmed V and J ends, which lost 2 bases and 4 bases, there was a span of 14 bases. The CDR3 is 15 amino acids. This clonotype was recorded at least ten times. Arm-PCR of CDR3 regions and iRepertoire HTBI primers were the basis on which TCR beta libraries were built. One entry per CDR3 protein results from TCRdb running MiXCR on the multiplex PCR reads. The top ten hold 14% of the sample, which has roughly 260,000 distinct CDR3 sequences, under 20% seen once. Time point described: newly diagnosed GD, antithyroid drugs for less than 3 months. PBMCs provided the RNA from which the TCR library was made. The data were also submitted as part of a second study, on T cells in Graves' hyperthyroidism and ophthalmopathy. That report notes: Aged 18 to 65, the patients had hyperthyroidism that was newly diagnosed and had lasted under 2 months.

This material consisted of peripheral blood mononuclear cells (PBMCs), taken at new diagnosis, from a patient treated with antithyroid drugs. The TCR sequence derives from a woman in her twenties or thirties with Graves disease. V usage is TRBV6-5 and J usage is TRBJ1-1; a possible D gene is TRBD1 (6 bases). The CDR3 protein is CASSYADRMSTEAFF. The CDR3 coding sequence is TGTGCCAGCAGTTACGCCGACAGGATGAGCACTGAAGCTTTCTTT.